A single sample gave rise to the 25 T cell receptor beta chains below, sequenced in a study of blood T cell repertoires in COVID-19. Assay: immunoSEQ multiplex PCR; the TCRdb copy retains only in-frame clones and omits some. The sample includes about 160,000 clones, about 85% of them seen just once. Input material: peripheral blood. These receptors all stem from a woman aged 55-75 years with active or convalescent COVID-19.

CDR3 in amino acids: CASSSTQAGGQFF. The DNA for the CDR3 is TGTGCCAGCAGCAGTACCCAAGCGGGGGGGCAGTTCTTC. V and J are TRBV7-2 and TRBJ2-1, with TRBD2 identical over 9 bases. V was pared by 5 bases and J by 12 bases, with 8 bases of the junction left unmatched. CDR1 and CDR2 (germline): SGHTA, FQGNSA. The CDR3 spans 13 residues.

CDR3 sequence reads: CASSPSESEQYF. The DNA of the CDR3 is TGTGCCAGCTCACCATCGGAGTCCGAGCAGTACTTC. The V gene is TRBV18, the J gene TRBJ2-7, with D unclear. Trimming took 2 bases from V and 6 from J, leaving 8 bases between them. Germline values: CDR1 KGHSH, CDR2 LQKENI. The CDR3 contains 12 residues.

The DNA of the CDR3 is TGTGCCAGCAGCTTAGTTCAGGGTAAAAATTCACCCCTCCACTTT. This codes for CASSLVQGKNSPLHF. The genes are TRBV11-2 and TRBJ1-6; D perhaps matches TRBD1 (5 bases). Germline CDR1 reads SGHAT; CDR2 reads FQNNGV. Trimming removed 1 base from V and 7 bases from J, with 11 bases in between. The CDR3 extends over 15 amino acids.

The chain uses TRBV4-3 and TRBJ2-7, with 7 bases identical to TRBD1. The CDR3 loop spans 14 amino acids. Germline lookup yields CDR1 LGHNA and CDR2 YSLEER. The J segment lost 7 bases and the V segment lost 2 bases, leaving 8 bases of the junction unmatched. The CDR3 DNA reads as TGCGCCAGCAGCCAAAGCAGGGGGTTAAGAGAGCAGTACTTC. Translating it yields CASSQSRGLREQYF.

The chain links TRBV9 to TRBJ2-3, with 10 bases fitting TRBD2. V trimming: 3 bases; J trimming: 6 bases; junction bases outside the gene matches: 10. Per the germline V gene, CDR1 is SGDLS and CDR2 is YYNGEE. This CDR3 region has 16 residues. CDR3 DNA: TGTGCCAGCAGCGCCTTCAGCGGGGGGGCCGGTGATACGCAGTATTTT. Protein sequence: CASSAFSGGAGDTQYF.

This rearrangement joins TRBV5-1 to TRBJ1-1; 11 bases align to TRBD1. Germline lookup yields CDR1 SGHRS and CDR2 YFSETQ. V was pared by 4 bases and J by 4 bases, with 3 bases of the junction left unmatched. The CDR3 is 14 residues long. The CDR3 here is CASSTGQGGTEAFF. DNA for the CDR3: TGCGCCAGCAGCACGGGACAGGGGGGCACTGAAGCTTTCTTT.

The chain recombines TRBV11-2 with TRBJ2-7; 7 bases map to TRBD2. CDR1 and CDR2 from the germline V gene are SGHAT and FQNNGV. This CDR3 is built from 12 residues. The ends lost 5 bases at V and 11 bases at J; junction bases unmatched: 9. The DNA for the CDR3 is TGTGCCAGCAGCCCAGCCCCTGGGAGGGAGTACTTC. Its protein is CASSPAPGREYF.

The gene calls are TRBV5-1 and TRBJ2-2; TRBD2 matches at 7 bases. The CDR3 contains 16 residues. The germline V gene has CDR1 SGHRS and CDR2 YFSETQ. The ends lost 7 bases at V and 0 bases at J; junction bases unmatched: 9. The CDR3 is CASQPQSGANTGELFF. Written as DNA, the CDR3 is TGCGCCAGCCAGCCACAGAGCGGGGCGAACACCGGGGAGCTGTTTTTT.

This rearrangement joins TRBV10-3 to TRBJ2-2, with D possibly being TRBD2 (6 bases). The CDR3 runs 12 residues. In germline, CDR1 is ENHRY, CDR2 SYGVKD. Trimming took off 8 bases at V and 5 bases at J, with 9 bases between the two ends. The CDR3 DNA reads as TGTGCCATCTCGGCGGGAACCGGGGAGCTGTTTTTT. Its translation is CAISAGTGELFF.

This clone was counted once. The rearrangement links TRBV30 to TRBJ1-6; 8 positions agree with TRBD1. Per the germline V gene, CDR1 is GTSNPN and CDR2 is SVGIG (reference sequence). The CDR3 length is 16 residues. Trimming cost V 2 bases and J 2 bases; bases outside gene matches: 5. In DNA, the CDR3 is TGTGCCTGGAGTACCGGACAGGGCGCCTATAATTCACCCCTCCACTTT. The encoded protein is CAWSTGQGAYNSPLHF.

The V call is TRBV12-3 or TRBV12-4, the J call TRBJ2-3; TRBD2 might be the D (5 bases). V was cut by 8 bases and J by 6 bases, with 15 bases left in between. The CDR3 runs to 13 residues. CDR3 sequence: CASSLEGWDTQYF. The DNA for the CDR3 is TGTGCCAGCTCTCTCGAGGGATGGGATACGCAGTATTTT.

The rearrangement links TRBV7-2 to TRBJ1-3; TRBD1 matches at 8 bases. Germline V gives CDR1 SGHTA, CDR2 FQGNSA. Trimming cost V 3 bases and J 1 base; bases outside gene matches: 2. The CDR3 loop spans 15 amino acids. CDR3 in DNA: TGTGCCAGCAGCTTGCAGGGGGCGTCTGGAAACACCATATATTTT. Protein sequence: CASSLQGASGNTIYF. The variable domain in full, with the rest retrieved from reference TRBV7-2 and TRBJ1-3, is GAGVSQSPSNKVTEKGKDVELRCDPISGHTALYWYRQSLGQGLEFLIYFQGNSAPDKSGLPSDRFSAERTGGSVSTLTIQRTQQEDSAVYLCASSLQGASGNTIYFGEGSWLTVV.

This clone was recorded only once. The V gene is TRBV28, the J gene TRBJ1-2; 8 nucleotides line up with TRBD1. This CDR3 comprises 14 residues. V was pared by 4 bases and J by 4 bases, with 5 bases of the junction left unmatched. CDR1 MDHEN and CDR2 SYDVKM come from the germline V gene. The CDR3 is CASSSGQGLYGYTF. CDR3 coding DNA: TGTGCCAGCAGTTCCGGACAGGGCCTCTATGGCTACACCTTC.

This rearrangement joins TRBV9 to TRBJ2-3; TRBD2 is a possible D gene (9 bases). The V and J ends lost 0 bases and 4 bases respectively, with 21 bases between them. This CDR3 has 18 amino acids. Germline V gene data show CDR1 as SGDLS and CDR2 as YYNGEE. The CDR3 bases are TGTGCCAGCAGCGTAGTTGGGGGTAGCGGGGGACAGGCAGATACGCAGTATTTT. Its translation: CASSVVGGSGGQADTQYF. Full variable domain (remainder filled in from reference TRBV9 and TRBJ2-3): DSGVTQTPKHLITATGQRVTLRCSPRSGDLSVYWYQQSLDQGLQFLIQYYNGEERAKGNILERFSAQQFPDLHSELNLSSLELGDSALYFCASSVVGGSGGQADTQYFGPGTRLTVL.

The gene calls are TRBV6-2 or TRBV6-3 and TRBJ1-5, with a weak D call TRBD1 (6 bases). The CDR3 extends over 15 amino acids. Trimming stripped 3 bases from V and 0 bases from J, with 9 bases between. CDR1 is MNHEY, CDR2 SVGEGT, per germline. The CDR3 loop is CASSYGQYSNQPQHF. CDR3 nucleotide sequence: TGTGCCAGCAGTTATGGACAGTATAGCAATCAGCCCCAGCATTTT.

The chain has TRBV4-3 and TRBJ1-1; maybe TRBD1 (6 bases). Germline CDR1 is LGHNA and CDR2 is YSLEER. Deletions cut 0 bases from V and 4 bases from J, with 24 bases between. The length of the CDR3 is 19 residues. CDR3 coding DNA: TGCGCCAGCAGCCAAGAGGTTACGGGTCGGCAGGGGATGGTCACTGAAGCTTTCTTT. Its translation is CASSQEVTGRQGMVTEAFF.

Only a few counts were recorded for this clone. The V call is TRBV7-9, the J call TRBJ2-2; D possibly corresponds to TRBD1 (6 bases). The CDR3 length is 17 residues. The V end lost 6 bases, the J end lost 4 bases, and 21 bases lay between the germline ends. Germline CDR1 reads SEHNR; CDR2 reads FQNEAQ (reference sequence). The CDR3, as DNA: TGTGCCAGCAGACCCCCGTGGCAGGGGCGTCGCACCGGGGAGCTGTTTTTT. It encodes CASRPPWQGRRTGELFF.

This clone came up once. The V and J genes are TRBV12-3 or TRBV12-4 and TRBJ2-7, with 9 bases lining up with TRBD2. The CDR3 contains 13 residues. The V segment lost 9 bases and the J segment 6 bases; nucleotides outside the gene matches: 9. CDR3 sequence: CASSRGGGGEQYF. CDR3 bases: TGTGCCAGTTCGCGGGGGGGCGGCGGCGAGCAGTACTTC.

This clone was seen more than once but under ten times. CDR3 region: CASSVEGGQGLDSGNTIYF. As DNA, the CDR3 is TGTGCCAGCAGCGTAGAGGGGGGACAGGGGTTAGACTCTGGAAACACCATATATTTT. This chain joins TRBV9 and TRBJ1-3; TRBD1 aligns across 10 bases. With 0 bases clipped from V and 0 bases from J, the junction kept 9 bases outside the gene matches. This CDR3 has 19 residues. Germline values: CDR1 SGDLS, CDR2 YYNGEE.

V and J are TRBV5-4 and TRBJ1-2; 7 nucleotides line up with TRBD1. The length of the CDR3 is 13 residues. Trimming at V came to 4 bases and at J to 8 bases, leaving 8 bases not matched to a gene. The germline V gene has CDR1 SGHNT and CDR2 YYREEE (reference sequence). The CDR3 loop reads CASSRDSQGGYTF. CDR3 bases: TGTGCCAGCAGCCGGGACAGTCAGGGGGGCTACACCTTC.

CDR3 amino acids: CASSSRGGLAAGGEETQYF. Here the CDR3 DNA reads TGTGCCAGCAGCTCCCGAGGGGGGCTAGCGGCGGGGGGTGAAGAGACCCAGTACTTC. The J gene is TRBJ2-5, the V gene TRBV13, with TRBD2 matching over 8 bases. The V gene end was trimmed by 4 bases and the J gene end by 3 bases; junction bases not matched to a gene: 19. The CDR3 sequence is 19 residues long. Germline CDR1 and CDR2: PRHDT and FYEKMQ (reference sequence).

The gene calls are TRBV20-1 and TRBJ2-7; unclear D gene. The CDR3 totals 12 residues. V was shortened by 3 bases and J by 1 base, with 7 bases between the two germline ends. Looked up from germline, CDR1 is DFQATT and CDR2 is SNEGSKA (reference sequence). The chain's CDR3 is CSASSGSYEQYF. CDR3 DNA: TGCAGTGCTAGTTCCGGGTCCTACGAGCAGTACTTC.

This clone appeared once. The J gene is TRBJ2-3, the V gene TRBV7-2; TRBD1 matches 11 bases. CDR1 and CDR2 from the germline V gene are SGHTA and FQGNSA. Trimming took 0 bases from V and 0 from J; bases not matched to a gene: 5. The CDR3 consists of 18 residues. CDR3 in amino acids: CASSLARDRGSSTDTQYF. The CDR3 DNA reads as TGTGCCAGCAGCTTAGCCCGGGACAGGGGGTCTAGCACAGATACGCAGTATTTT.

V gene TRBV19 combines with J gene TRBJ1-5; no clear D. CDR1 and CDR2 (germline): LNHDA, SQIVND (reference sequence). Trimming pared 3 bases from V and 5 bases from J, leaving 11 bases between. The CDR3 runs 14 residues. The DNA for the CDR3 is TGTGCCAGTAGTATGTGGGCGGAGGATCAGCCCCAGCATTTT. Encoded protein: CASSMWAEDQPQHF.

The CDR3 DNA reads as TGTGCCAGCAGCTTCGGGGGTGGAGATGGCTACACCTTC. This encodes CASSFGGGDGYTF. This chain uses TRBV5-5 with TRBJ1-2, with a tentative D call TRBD1 (5 bases). This CDR3 is built from 13 residues. Germline lookup yields CDR1 SGHKS and CDR2 YYEKEE (reference sequence). The V end was cut by 2 bases, the J end by 6 bases, with 11 bases between.